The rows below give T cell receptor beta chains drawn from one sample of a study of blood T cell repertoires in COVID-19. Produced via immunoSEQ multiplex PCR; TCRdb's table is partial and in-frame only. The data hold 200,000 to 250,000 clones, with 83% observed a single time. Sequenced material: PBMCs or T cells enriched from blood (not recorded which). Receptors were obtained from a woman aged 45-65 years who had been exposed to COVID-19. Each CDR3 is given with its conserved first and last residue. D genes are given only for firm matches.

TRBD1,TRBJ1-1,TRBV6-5,CASSYGPGGITEAFF,TGTGCCAGCAGTTACGGGCCAGGGGGAATAACTGAAGCTTTCTTT
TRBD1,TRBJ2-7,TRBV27,CASRVDRGYEQYF,TGTGCCAGCAGGGTGGACAGGGGCTACGAGCAGTACTTC
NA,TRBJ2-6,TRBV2,CASSGLRTKSGANVLTF,TGTGCCAGCAGTGGGCTCAGAACAAAGTCTGGGGCCAACGTCCTGACTTTC
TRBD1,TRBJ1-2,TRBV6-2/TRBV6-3,CASSYAEGGYAGYGYTF,TGTGCCAGCAGTTATGCGGAAGGGGGCTATGCGGGATATGGCTACACCTTC
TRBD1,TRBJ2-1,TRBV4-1,CASTRTGGINNEQFF,TGCGCCAGTACGCGGACAGGGGGCATCAACAATGAGCAGTTCTTC
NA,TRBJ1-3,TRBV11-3,CASSSHSTGNTIYF,TGTGCCAGCAGCTCACATTCAACCGGAAACACCATATATTTT
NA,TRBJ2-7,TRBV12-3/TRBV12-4,CASSFRRAEQYF,TGTGCCAGCAGTTTTCGGCGGGCCGAGCAGTACTTC
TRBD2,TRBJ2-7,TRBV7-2,CASSLSGGAYEQYF,TGTGCCAGCAGCCTTAGCGGGGGGGCCTACGAGCAGTACTTC
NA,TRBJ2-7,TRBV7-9,CASSFLGGTYEQYF,TGTGCCAGCAGCTTCCTGGGAGGAACCTACGAGCAGTACTTC
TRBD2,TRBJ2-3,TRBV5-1,CASSLVAGGLPDTQYF,TGCGCCAGCAGCTTGGTGGCGGGGGGGCTTCCAGATACGCAGTATTTT